These 17 T cell receptor beta chains share one sample of origin, sequenced in a study of T cells in localized non-small cell lung cancer. The protocol was immunoSEQ multiplex PCR, while the TCRdb copy is restricted to in-frame clones and leaves out a portion. The data show about 24,000 clones, more than 85% seen once. The specimen comprised peripheral blood, sampled before any cancer treatment. These receptors all come from a man between 40 and 69 years old with stage III squamous cell lung carcinoma.

The gene calls are TRBV4-2 and TRBJ2-7, with D perhaps TRBD1 or TRBD2 (5 bases each). The CDR3 totals 14 residues. With 4 bases removed from V and 1 base from J, the gap between germline ends came to 11 bases. Germline-derived CDR1 and CDR2 are LGHNA and YNFKEQ. CDR3 nucleotide sequence: TGTGCCAGCAGCCGCCGGGACGGATCCTACGAGCAGTACTTC. Translation gives CASSRRDGSYEQYF.

This sequence joins TRBV5-1 and TRBJ2-7; D unresolved. Germline CDR1 reads SGHRS; CDR2 reads YFSETQ. The V end lost 0 bases, the J end lost 6 bases, and 13 bases lay between the germline ends. This CDR3 comprises 14 residues. This CDR3 is CASSLDWVYPEQYF. The CDR3 bases are TGCGCCAGCAGCTTGGACTGGGTCTACCCCGAGCAGTACTTC.

This chain joins TRBV15 and TRBJ1-5; D may be TRBD1 (6 bases). The V gene lost 1 base and the J gene lost 4 bases, with 14 bases spanning the gap. The CDR3 is 16 residues long. CDR1 and CDR2 (germline): LNHNV, YYDKDF (reference sequence). CDR3 loop: CATSRGTGLSNQPQHF. In nucleotides, the CDR3 is TGTGCCACCAGCAGAGGAACAGGGCTTTCTAATCAGCCCCAGCATTTT.

V and J are TRBV29-1 and TRBJ2-1, with D tentatively TRBD1 (6 bases). Germline-derived CDR1 and CDR2 are SQVTM and ANQGSEA. V lost 4 bases to trimming and J lost 9 bases, with 13 bases between them. The CDR3 length is 12 residues. Here the CDR3 reads CSVGFRGSEQFF. The CDR3 region has the DNA TGCAGCGTTGGCTTCAGGGGAAGTGAGCAGTTCTTC.

This chain links TRBV5-5 with TRBJ1-3; D call uncertain. This CDR3 has 14 amino acids. Trimming took off 4 bases at V and 0 bases at J, with 8 bases between the two ends. The germline V gene has CDR1 SGHKS and CDR2 YYEKEE (reference sequence). The CDR3 nucleotides are TGTGCCAGCAGCGCCTGGGGCTCTGGAAACACCATATATTTT. It specifies CASSAWGSGNTIYF.

The chain recombines TRBV28 with TRBJ1-3, with D unclear. Trimming took 2 bases from V and 0 from J, leaving 8 bases between them. CDR3 length: 15 residues. The germline V gene encodes CDR1 MDHEN and CDR2 SYDVKM. The CDR3 nucleotides read TGTGCCAGCAGTTTAGTGACCGGCTCTGGAAACACCATATATTTT. As protein: CASSLVTGSGNTIYF.

On this clone: The sample contains more than one DNA sequence encoding this CDR3. The rearrangement uses TRBV7-3 and TRBJ2-5; no reliable D call. The CDR3 consists of 13 residues. V was shortened by 2 bases and J by 5 bases, with 9 bases between the two germline ends. Germline V gene sequence: CDR1 SGHTA, CDR2 FQGTGA. CDR3 coding DNA: TGTGCCAGCAGCTTAGGGCCTAGGGAGACCCAGTACTTC. This sequence encodes CASSLGPRETQYF.

The V and J genes are TRBV28 and TRBJ2-2; D unclear. In germline, CDR1 is MDHEN, CDR2 SYDVKM. V lost 4 bases and J 4 bases, leaving 10 bases between the germline ends. The CDR3 length is 14 residues. CDR3 DNA: TGTGCCAGCAGTTCGTACGTGGGCACCGGGGAGCTGTTTTTT. It encodes CASSSYVGTGELFF.

V and J are TRBV4-3 and TRBJ2-1; weak D call: TRBD1 (5 bases). The CDR3 has 13 residues. V lost 1 base and J 9 bases, leaving 10 bases between the germline ends. Germline V CDR1 and CDR2: LGHNA, YSLEER. For the CDR3, the DNA is TGCGCCAGCAGCCAAGCTAGGGGTGGTGAGCAGTTCTTC. Protein: CASSQARGGEQFF.

The genes are TRBV7-2 and TRBJ1-1; D not certain. The germline V and J ends were trimmed by 6 bases and 3 bases, with 11 bases remaining between them. The CDR3 has 13 residues. CDR1 and CDR2 (germline): SGHTA, FQGNSA. This chain's CDR3 is CASRYERYTEAFF. For the CDR3, the DNA is TGTGCCAGCAGGTATGAGAGGTACACTGAAGCTTTCTTT.

This chain connects TRBV28 to TRBJ1-1; 11 bases match TRBD1. The J segment lost 0 bases and the V segment lost 7 bases, leaving 4 bases of the junction unmatched. CDR3 size: 15 residues. Germline V gives CDR1 MDHEN, CDR2 SYDVKM. Written as DNA, the CDR3 is TGTGCCAGCATCCGGACAGGGGGCTTGAACACTGAAGCTTTCTTT. Translating it yields CASIRTGGLNTEAFF.

DNA of the CDR3: TGTGCCAGCAGCTTAGCCGCTAGCGGGGGGAGCTCCTACAATGAGCAGTTCTTC. Amino acid sequence: CASSLAASGGSSYNEQFF. The rearrangement uses TRBV7-2 and TRBJ2-1; 11 bases match TRBD2. The germline V gene encodes CDR1 SGHTA and CDR2 FQGNSA. This CDR3 spans 18 amino acids. The V and J ends lost 0 bases and 0 bases, in that order; junction bases with no gene match: 4.

The chain is built from TRBV28 and TRBJ1-6, with D uncertain. Between the trimmed V and J ends, which lost 11 bases and 9 bases, there was a span of 20 bases. Germline CDR1 and CDR2: MDHEN and SYDVKM. This CDR3 has 14 amino acids. This CDR3 reads CASQRAQKSSPLHF. The CDR3 DNA follows: TGTGCCTCCCAGAGGGCCCAGAAAAGTTCACCCCTCCACTTT. Filled out from reference TRBV28 and TRBJ1-6, the complete variable domain reads DVKVTQSSRYLVKRTGEKVFLECVQDMDHENMFWYRQDPGLGLRLIYFSYDVKMKEKGDIPEGYSVSREKKERFSLILESASTNQTSMYLCASQRAQKSSPLHFGNGTRLTVT.

This clone has just one count. The CDR3 DNA reads as TGTGCCAGCAGTCCGGACCGAGGCTATGGCTACACCTTC. Residues: CASSPDRGYGYTF. The chain couples TRBV14 to TRBJ1-2, with D uncertain. Trimming took off 6 bases at V and 4 bases at J, with 12 bases between the two ends. The CDR3 has 13 residues. Germline V lookup: CDR1 SGHDN, CDR2 FVKESK.

This chain uses TRBV4-3 with TRBJ1-4; 9 bases line up with TRBD1. The V segment lost 0 bases and the J segment 8 bases; nucleotides outside the gene matches: 10. Per germline, CDR1 LGHNA and CDR2 YSLEER. This CDR3 has 17 amino acids. The CDR3 coding sequence is TGCGCCAGCAGCCAAGACCCCGGGACAGGGCGAGGGGAAAAACTGTTTTTT. This gives the protein CASSQDPGTGRGEKLFF.

The V gene is TRBV6-1, the J gene TRBJ1-3; D is unclear. This CDR3 is built from 13 residues. Deletions cut 5 bases from V and 3 bases from J, with 8 bases between. Germline CDR1 reads MNHNS; CDR2 reads SASEGT. The CDR3 is CASSFGGGNTIYF. CDR3 coding DNA: TGTGCCAGCAGTTTCGGAGGTGGAAACACCATATATTTT.

V is TRBV30 and J is TRBJ1-2; tentative D call: TRBD1 (6 bases). Germline V gene lookup returns CDR1 GTSNPN and CDR2 SVGIG (reference sequence). V lost 2 bases and J lost 2, with 6 bases in between. CDR3 length: 12 amino acids. The CDR3 DNA reads as TGTGCCTGGAGTACAGGGAACTATGGCTACACCTTC. The encoded protein is CAWSTGNYGYTF.